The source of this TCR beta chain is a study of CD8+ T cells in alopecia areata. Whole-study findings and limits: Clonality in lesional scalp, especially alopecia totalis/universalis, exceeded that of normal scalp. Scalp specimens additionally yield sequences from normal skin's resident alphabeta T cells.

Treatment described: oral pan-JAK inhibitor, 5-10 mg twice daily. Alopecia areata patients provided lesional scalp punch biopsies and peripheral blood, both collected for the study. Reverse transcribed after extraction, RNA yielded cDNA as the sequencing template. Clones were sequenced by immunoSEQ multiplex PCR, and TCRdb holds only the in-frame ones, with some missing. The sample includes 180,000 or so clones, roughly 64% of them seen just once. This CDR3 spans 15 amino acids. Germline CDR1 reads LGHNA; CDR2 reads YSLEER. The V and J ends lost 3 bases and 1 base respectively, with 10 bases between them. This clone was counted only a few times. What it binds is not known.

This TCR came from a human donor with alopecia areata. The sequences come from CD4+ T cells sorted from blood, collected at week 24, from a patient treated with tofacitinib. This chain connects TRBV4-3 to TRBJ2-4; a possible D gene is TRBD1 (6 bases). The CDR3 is CASSQLQGAKNIQYF. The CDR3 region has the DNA TGCGCCAGCAGCCAGCTGCAGGGGGCCAAAAACATTCAGTACTTC.